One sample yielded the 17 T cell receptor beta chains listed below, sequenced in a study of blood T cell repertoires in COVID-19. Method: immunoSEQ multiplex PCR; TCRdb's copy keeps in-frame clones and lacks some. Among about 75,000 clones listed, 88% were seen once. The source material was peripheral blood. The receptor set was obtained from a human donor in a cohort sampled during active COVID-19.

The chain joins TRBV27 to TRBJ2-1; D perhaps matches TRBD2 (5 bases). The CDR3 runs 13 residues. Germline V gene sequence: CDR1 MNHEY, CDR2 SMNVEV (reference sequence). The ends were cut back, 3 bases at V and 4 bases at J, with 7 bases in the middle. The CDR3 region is CASSFRTYNEQFF. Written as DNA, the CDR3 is TGTGCCAGCAGTTTTAGGACTTACAATGAGCAGTTCTTC.

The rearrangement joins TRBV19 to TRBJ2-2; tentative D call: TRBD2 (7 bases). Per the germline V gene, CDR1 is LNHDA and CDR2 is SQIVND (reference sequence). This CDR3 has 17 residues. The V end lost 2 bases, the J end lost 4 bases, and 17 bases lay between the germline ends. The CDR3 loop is CASSIYAGAMGTGELFF. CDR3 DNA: TGTGCCAGTAGTATATATGCGGGGGCGATGGGCACCGGGGAGCTGTTTTTT.

Here the CDR3 reads CASSQDRGLEGTDTQYF. DNA of the CDR3: TGTGCCAGCAGCCAAGATAGGGGACTAGAGGGCACAGATACGCAGTATTTT. This sequence joins TRBV14 and TRBJ2-3; 8 bases are a match to TRBD2. Germline loops: CDR1 SGHDN, CDR2 FVKESK. This CDR3 region has 17 residues. V lost 0 bases, J lost 1 base, and 6 bases stayed unmatched.

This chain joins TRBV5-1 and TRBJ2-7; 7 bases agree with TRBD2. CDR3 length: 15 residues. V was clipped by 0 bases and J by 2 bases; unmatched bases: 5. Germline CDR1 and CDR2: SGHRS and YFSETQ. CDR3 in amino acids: CASSLAGGQTYEQYF. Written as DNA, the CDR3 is TGCGCCAGCAGCTTGGCGGGAGGCCAGACCTACGAGCAGTACTTC.

DNA of the CDR3: TGTGCCAGCTCACCCCCGGACAGGGGGCACACCGGGGAGCTGTTTTTT. It encodes CASSPPDRGHTGELFF. V gene TRBV18 combines with J gene TRBJ2-2; the match to TRBD1 covers 11 bases. Trimming at V came to 3 bases and at J to 3 bases, leaving 3 bases not matched to a gene. Germline V lookup: CDR1 KGHSH, CDR2 LQKENI. The CDR3 consists of 16 residues. Full variable domain (rest looked up from reference TRBV18 and TRBJ2-2): NAGVMQNPRHLVRRRGQEARLRCSPMKGHSHVYWYRQLPEEGLKFMVYLQKENIIDESGMPKERFSAEFPKEGPSILRIQQVVRGDSAAYFCASSPPDRGHTGELFFGEGSRLTVL.

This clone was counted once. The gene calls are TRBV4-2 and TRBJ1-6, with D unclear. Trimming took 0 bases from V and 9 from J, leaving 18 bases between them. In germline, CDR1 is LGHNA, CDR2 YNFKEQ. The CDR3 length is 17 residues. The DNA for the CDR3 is TGTGCCAGCAGCCAAGAGGGTCGTACCAGGTCGGCTTCACCCCTCCACTTT. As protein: CASSQEGRTRSASPLHF.

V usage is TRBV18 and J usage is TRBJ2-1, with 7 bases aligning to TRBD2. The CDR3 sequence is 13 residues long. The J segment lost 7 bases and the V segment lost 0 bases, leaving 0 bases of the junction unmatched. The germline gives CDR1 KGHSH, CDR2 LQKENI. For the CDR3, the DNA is TGTGCCAGCTCACCACCAGCGGGAAATGAGCAGTTCTTC. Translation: CASSPPAGNEQFF.

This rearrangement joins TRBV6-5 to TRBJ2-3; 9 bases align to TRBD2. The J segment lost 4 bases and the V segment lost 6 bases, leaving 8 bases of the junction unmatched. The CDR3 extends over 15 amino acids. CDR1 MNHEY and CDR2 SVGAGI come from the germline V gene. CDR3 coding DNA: TGTGCCAGCAGCCCCACTAGCGGGCAGTCAGATACGCAGTATTTT. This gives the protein CASSPTSGQSDTQYF.

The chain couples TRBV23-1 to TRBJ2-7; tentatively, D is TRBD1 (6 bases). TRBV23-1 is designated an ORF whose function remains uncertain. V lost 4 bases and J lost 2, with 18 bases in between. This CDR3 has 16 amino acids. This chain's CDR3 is CASSPPPGQRPYEQYF. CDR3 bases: TGCGCCAGCAGTCCCCCCCCGGGACAAAGGCCCTACGAGCAGTACTTC.

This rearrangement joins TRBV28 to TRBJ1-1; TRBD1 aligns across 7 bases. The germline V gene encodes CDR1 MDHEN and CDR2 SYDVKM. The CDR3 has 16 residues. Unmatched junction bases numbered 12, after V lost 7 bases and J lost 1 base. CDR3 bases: TGTGCCAGCAACCTCGACAGGGCCCTAAGGAACACTGAAGCTTTCTTT. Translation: CASNLDRALRNTEAFF. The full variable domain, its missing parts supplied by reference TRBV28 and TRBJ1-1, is DVKVTQSSRYLVKRTGEKVFLECVQDMDHENMFWYRQDPGLGLRLIYFSYDVKMKEKGDIPEGYSVSREKKERFSLILESASTNQTSMYLCASNLDRALRNTEAFFGQGTRLTVV.

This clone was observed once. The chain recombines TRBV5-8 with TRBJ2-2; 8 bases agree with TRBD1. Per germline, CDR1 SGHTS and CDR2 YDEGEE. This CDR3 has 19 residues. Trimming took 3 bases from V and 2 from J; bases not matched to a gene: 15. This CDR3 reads CASSSTGGKYFPNTGELFF. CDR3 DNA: TGTGCCAGCAGCTCAACAGGGGGTAAGTATTTTCCAAACACCGGGGAGCTGTTTTTT.

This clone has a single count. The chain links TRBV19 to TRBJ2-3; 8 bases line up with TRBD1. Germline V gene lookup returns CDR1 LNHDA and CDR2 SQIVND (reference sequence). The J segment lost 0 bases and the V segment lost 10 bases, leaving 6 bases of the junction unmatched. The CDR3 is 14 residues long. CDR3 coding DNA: TGTGCCACTGAGGACAGGGCCAGCACAGATACGCAGTATTTT. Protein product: CATEDRASTDTQYF. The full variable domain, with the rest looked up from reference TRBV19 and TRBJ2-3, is DGGITQSPKYLFRKEGQNVTLSCEQNLNHDAMYWYRQDPGQGLRLIYYSQIVNDFQKGDIAEGYSVSREKKESFPLTVTSAQKNPTAFYLCATEDRASTDTQYFGPGTRLTVL.

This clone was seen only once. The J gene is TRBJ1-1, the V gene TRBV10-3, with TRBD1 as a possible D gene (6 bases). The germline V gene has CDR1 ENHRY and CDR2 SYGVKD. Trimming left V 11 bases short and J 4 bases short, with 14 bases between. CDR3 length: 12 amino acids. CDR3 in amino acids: CASREGGTEAFF. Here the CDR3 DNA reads TGTGCCTCCAGGGAAGGGGGCACTGAAGCTTTCTTT.

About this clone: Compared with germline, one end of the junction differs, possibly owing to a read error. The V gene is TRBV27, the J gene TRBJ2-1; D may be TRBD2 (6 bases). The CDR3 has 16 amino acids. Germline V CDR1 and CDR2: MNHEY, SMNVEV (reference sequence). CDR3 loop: CASGFSGSSSYNEQFF. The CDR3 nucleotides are TGTGCCAGCGGTTTTAGCGGAAGTAGCTCCTACAATGAGCAGTTCTTC.

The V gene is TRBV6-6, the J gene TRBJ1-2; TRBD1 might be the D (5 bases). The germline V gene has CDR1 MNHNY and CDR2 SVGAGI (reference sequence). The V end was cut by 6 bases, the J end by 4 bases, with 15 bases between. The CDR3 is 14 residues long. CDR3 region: CASRARDGIYGYTF. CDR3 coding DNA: TGTGCCAGCAGAGCGCGGGACGGAATCTATGGCTACACCTTC.

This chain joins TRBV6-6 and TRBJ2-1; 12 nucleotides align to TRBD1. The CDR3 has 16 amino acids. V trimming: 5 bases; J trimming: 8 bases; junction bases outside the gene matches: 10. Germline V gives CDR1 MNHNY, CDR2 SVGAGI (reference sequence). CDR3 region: CASSGGTGGALDEQFF. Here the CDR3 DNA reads TGTGCCAGCAGTGGTGGGACAGGGGGCGCCCTGGATGAGCAGTTCTTC.

The CDR3 DNA sequence: TGTGCCAGCAGTTCATACAACAGGGCGACCTCTGGAAACACCATATATTTT. This sequence encodes CASSSYNRATSGNTIYF. This chain joins TRBV27 and TRBJ1-3; tentatively, D is TRBD1 (6 bases). Germline lookup yields CDR1 MNHEY and CDR2 SMNVEV (reference sequence). CDR3 length: 17 amino acids. V lost 4 bases to trimming and J lost 0 bases, with 16 bases between them.